The 26 T cell receptor beta chains in this list originate from one sample, sequenced in a study of T cells after yellow fever vaccination. TCRdb used MiXCR to reprocess the 5' RACE reads, holding one entry per CDR3 protein. The data show a few hundred thousand distinct CDR3 sequences, roughly a sixth seen once. This material consisted of PBMCs, taken before the yellow fever booster vaccination. The receptor set was obtained from a man younger than 35 who received the YFV17D yellow fever vaccine.

This chain links TRBV4-1 with TRBJ2-1; the D gene is possibly TRBD2 (7 bases). This CDR3 is built from 15 residues. V was cut by 5 bases and J by 2 bases, with 13 bases left in between. Germline CDR1 reads MGHRA; CDR2 reads YSYEKL. The CDR3 sequence: CASSTWGGPYNEQFF. The CDR3 nucleotides are TGCGCCAGCAGCACTTGGGGGGGCCCCTACAATGAGCAGTTCTTC.

This clonotype was counted only a few times. The rearrangement links TRBV20-1 to TRBJ2-1; the D is unclear. The V and J ends lost 7 bases and 6 bases respectively, with 13 bases between them. The CDR3 has 12 amino acids. The V gene's germline CDR1 is DFQATT and CDR2 SNEGSKA (reference sequence). The CDR3 bases are TGCAGTGTTACATCCCTCGCCAATGAGCAGTTCTTC. Protein sequence: CSVTSLANEQFF.

The genes are TRBV5-6 and TRBJ2-1; D uncertain. Germline values: CDR1 SGHDT, CDR2 YYEEEE. The ends were cut back, 0 bases at V and 4 bases at J, with 14 bases in the middle. The CDR3 has 16 amino acids. For the CDR3, the DNA is TGTGCCAGCAGCTTGGAAGGGCAGGCGATATACAATGAGCAGTTCTTC. It yields the protein CASSLEGQAIYNEQFF.

J is TRBJ2-1 and V is TRBV12-3 or TRBV12-4; possible D gene TRBD2, 5 bases. This CDR3 contains 15 residues. Trimming left V 5 bases short and J 6 bases short, with 17 bases between. The CDR3 DNA follows: TGTGCCAGCAGTGAAGGACTGAGGACGCTCAATGAGCAGTTCTTC. Amino acid sequence: CASSEGLRTLNEQFF.

The CDR3 DNA reads as TGTGCCAGCAGCTTGGCCATGAAAGACAGGGGCCATACCAATCAGCCCCAGCATTTT. Translating gives CASSLAMKDRGHTNQPQHF. This rearrangement joins TRBV5-6 to TRBJ1-5, with 8 bases identical to TRBD1. J was trimmed by 3 bases and V by 0 bases; bases with no gene match: 14. CDR3 size: 19 residues. Germline loops: CDR1 SGHDT, CDR2 YYEEEE.

The chain recombines TRBV5-1 with TRBJ2-5; 7 bases align to TRBD2. V gave up 5 bases and J gave up 5 bases; unmatched junction bases: 18. Germline assignment: CDR1 SGHRS and CDR2 YFSETQ. This CDR3 has 17 amino acids. The CDR3 DNA sequence: TGCGCCAGCAGGCGGTCAGTAGCGGGCCACGGGGGGGAGACCCAGTACTTC. This encodes CASRRSVAGHGGETQYF.

The rearrangement uses TRBV28 and TRBJ1-6; D remains ambiguous. The CDR3 has 13 residues. V lost 7 bases and J lost 15, with 19 bases in between. From germline, CDR1 is MDHEN and CDR2 SYDVKM. In nucleotides, the CDR3 is TGTGCCAGCATTTTGATCCGGAATTCAAGCCTCCACTTT. This translates into CASILIRNSSLHF. Full variable domain (missing parts from reference TRBV28 and TRBJ1-6): DVKVTQSSRYLVKRTGEKVFLECVQDMDHENMFWYRQDPGLGLRLIYFSYDVKMKEKGDIPEGYSVSREKKERFSLILESASTNQTSMYLCASILIRNSSLHFGNGTRLTVT.

There are a few counts of this clonotype. V is TRBV18 and J is TRBJ2-7; 8 bases align to TRBD1. J was trimmed by 1 base and V by 2 bases; bases with no gene match: 10. Germline V gives CDR1 KGHSH, CDR2 LQKENI. CDR3 size: 17 residues. CDR3 in amino acids: CASSPYATGVISYEQYF. Written as DNA, the CDR3 is TGTGCCAGCTCACCATATGCGACAGGGGTTATATCCTACGAGCAGTACTTC.

This clonotype came up a few times. V gene TRBV4-2 combines with J gene TRBJ2-7, with D unclear. CDR1 and CDR2 from the germline V gene are LGHNA and YNFKEQ. Trimming took 4 bases from V and 2 from J, leaving 15 bases between them. CDR3 length equals 15 residues. The CDR3 DNA follows: TGTGCCAGCAGCCGCCAGTCCAGCAATGCCTACGAGCAGTACTTC. This encodes CASSRQSSNAYEQYF.

This clonotype occurred a few times. J is TRBJ1-1 and V is TRBV4-2, with D hard to call. The CDR3 extends over 16 amino acids. Germline V gene data show CDR1 as LGHNA and CDR2 as YNFKEQ. Trimming took off 0 bases at V and 1 base at J, with 12 bases between the two ends. The CDR3 protein is CASSQDRRRENTEAFF. In nucleotides, the CDR3 is TGTGCCAGCAGCCAAGATCGGCGGAGGGAGAACACTGAAGCTTTCTTT.

This clonotype was recorded many times. J is TRBJ2-3 and V is TRBV5-1; TRBD1 agrees at 7 bases. The V gene end was trimmed by 0 bases and the J gene end by 2 bases; junction bases not matched to a gene: 3. CDR3 length: 15 amino acids. Germline assignment: CDR1 SGHRS and CDR2 YFSETQ. The CDR3 here is CASSLGQGDTDTQYF. DNA of the CDR3: TGCGCCAGCAGCTTGGGACAGGGTGACACAGATACGCAGTATTTT. Drawing the rest from reference TRBV5-1 and TRBJ2-3, the complete variable domain is KAGVTQTPRYLIKTRGQQVTLSCSPISGHRSVSWYQQTPGQGLQFLFEYFSETQRNKGNFPGRFSGRQFSNSRSEMNVSTLELGDSALYLCASSLGQGDTDTQYFGPGTRLTVL.

This chain joins TRBV27 and TRBJ2-7, with 8 nucleotides matching TRBD1. The CDR3 extends over 15 amino acids. The junction had 7 bases not matched to a gene; V was cut back by 6 bases and J by 0 bases. CDR1 is MNHEY, CDR2 SMNVEV, per germline (reference sequence). CDR3 in DNA: TGTGCCAGCAGCAACTGGGACAGGAGCTCCTACGAGCAGTACTTC. Translation gives CASSNWDRSSYEQYF.

This clonotype appeared a few times. The chain joins TRBV27 to TRBJ2-5; TRBD2 matches 8 bases. CDR3 length: 13 residues. V shed 8 bases and J 5 bases; nucleotides not matched to a gene: 7. CDR1 and CDR2 (germline): MNHEY, SMNVEV (reference sequence). The CDR3 DNA reads TGTGCCAGCGCGCCGCGGGGGGCGGAGACCCAGTACTTC. It encodes CASAPRGAETQYF.

The CDR3 sequence: CASRAGLYGYTF. In DNA form, the CDR3 reads TGTGCCAGCAGGGCAGGGCTTTACGGCTACACCTTC. The genes are TRBV6-5 and TRBJ1-2; possibly TRBD1 for D (5 bases). From germline, CDR1 is MNHEY and CDR2 SVGAGI. The CDR3 loop spans 12 amino acids. V gave up 6 bases and J gave up 8 bases, with 13 bases separating them.

This chain links TRBV7-2 with TRBJ2-2; D unclear. The length of the CDR3 is 16 residues. The ends were cut back, 1 base at V and 0 bases at J, with 9 bases in the middle. Germline V gene data show CDR1 as SGHTA and CDR2 as FQGNSA. CDR3 sequence (DNA): TGTGCCAGCAGCTTAGGGCCTTCGACGAACACCGGGGAGCTGTTTTTT. It codes for CASSLGPSTNTGELFF.

The rearrangement joins TRBV7-2 to TRBJ2-3; 8 nucleotides match TRBD1. The CDR3 consists of 12 residues. In germline, CDR1 is SGHTA, CDR2 FQGNSA. The ends lost 5 bases at V and 11 bases at J; junction bases unmatched: 6. The CDR3 nucleotides are TGTGCCAGCAGCCTCATGACAGGGGAGCAGTATTTT. It translates to CASSLMTGEQYF.

The sample holds a few counts of this clonotype. The CDR3 coding sequence is TGTGCCAGCAGCCCTGGGTTAGCGGGGCTCTACGAGCAGTACTTC. It encodes CASSPGLAGLYEQYF. J is TRBJ2-7 and V is TRBV12-3 or TRBV12-4; the match to TRBD2 covers 8 bases. The CDR3 has 15 residues. V lost 6 bases and J lost 3; bases outside the gene matches: 10.

The V gene is TRBV23-1, the J gene TRBJ1-5; no firm D call. TRBV23-1 is labeled an ORF, and its function is uncertain. The CDR3 totals 14 residues. V was cut by 3 bases and J by 5 bases, with 11 bases left in between. Written as DNA, the CDR3 is TGCGCCAGCAGTCAGGGCGGGGATTATCAGCCCCAGCATTTT. Its protein is CASSQGGDYQPQHF.

This clonotype showed up just a few times. The CDR3 sequence is CASSPPAGTATNYGYTF. For the CDR3, the DNA is TGTGCCAGCTCACCACCGGCGGGGACCGCGACCAACTATGGCTACACCTTC. The chain recombines TRBV18 with TRBJ1-2; a weak D match, TRBD1 (5 bases). V gave up 0 bases and J gave up 2 bases, with 16 bases separating them. The CDR3 is 17 amino acids. From germline, CDR1 is KGHSH and CDR2 LQKENI.

The chain employs TRBV5-1 and TRBJ1-1; no firm D call. This CDR3 spans 13 amino acids. Trimming took 4 bases from V and 0 from J, leaving 7 bases between them. Germline lookup yields CDR1 SGHRS and CDR2 YFSETQ. The CDR3, as DNA: TGCGCCAGCAGCCGGTGGGTGAACACTGAAGCTTTCTTT. Translation gives CASSRWVNTEAFF.

This clonotype appeared a few times. This rearrangement joins TRBV5-1 to TRBJ2-2, with 7 bases fitting TRBD2. The CDR3 loop spans 15 amino acids. Germline-derived CDR1 and CDR2 are SGHRS and YFSETQ. The J segment lost 0 bases and the V segment lost 7 bases, leaving 6 bases of the junction unmatched. In DNA form, the CDR3 reads TGCGCCAGCCTTCTCCTAGCGGCGAACACCGGGGAGCTGTTTTTT. It yields the protein CASLLLAANTGELFF. The whole variable domain, filled in from reference TRBV5-1 and TRBJ2-2, reads KAGVTQTPRYLIKTRGQQVTLSCSPISGHRSVSWYQQTPGQGLQFLFEYFSETQRNKGNFPGRFSGRQFSNSRSEMNVSTLELGDSALYLCASLLLAANTGELFFGEGSRLTVL.

This clonotype was observed a few times. The chain recombines TRBV5-1 with TRBJ2-3, with 8 bases lining up with TRBD2. Germline CDR1 is SGHRS and CDR2 is YFSETQ. This CDR3 comprises 18 residues. V lost 4 bases to trimming and J lost 6 bases; unmatched junction nucleotides: 19. The CDR3, as DNA: TGCGCCAGCAGCCGGGGGGGCAGGGCCGAATGGATCAGGGATACGCAGTATTTT. Translating it yields CASSRGGRAEWIRDTQYF.

This clonotype appeared a few times. V is TRBV6-2 or TRBV6-3 and J is TRBJ2-2; D gene ambiguous. This CDR3 has 12 residues. The germline V and J ends were trimmed by 5 bases and 6 bases, with 7 bases remaining between them. The germline CDR1 and CDR2 sequences are MNHEY and SVGEGT. CDR3 region: CASSRYPGELFF. As DNA, the CDR3 is TGTGCCAGCAGTCGCTATCCCGGGGAGCTGTTTTTT.

The CDR3 is CAWRATDRATGTQYF. In nucleotides, the CDR3 is TGTGCCTGGAGGGCGACCGACAGGGCGACTGGGACCCAGTACTTC. This sequence joins TRBV30 and TRBJ2-5; 7 bases line up with TRBD1. The CDR3 is 15 amino acids. Germline values: CDR1 GTSNPN, CDR2 SVGIG (reference sequence). The ends lost 3 bases at V and 7 bases at J; junction bases unmatched: 14.

The gene calls are TRBV20-1 and TRBJ2-7; D is ambiguous. CDR1 is DFQATT, CDR2 SNEGSKA, per germline (reference sequence). The V gene lost 0 bases and the J gene lost 1 base, with 7 bases spanning the gap. This CDR3 contains 13 residues. The CDR3 spells CSARDQQSYEQYV. The CDR3 region has the DNA TGCAGTGCTAGAGATCAACAGTCCTACGAGCAGTACGTC.

This clonotype was observed a few times. The J gene is TRBJ2-7, the V gene TRBV12-3 or TRBV12-4; D not resolved. The CDR3 loop spans 13 amino acids. The ends were cut back, 8 bases at V and 0 bases at J, with 11 bases in the middle. DNA of the CDR3: TGTGCCAGCCAACGAGCCTACTCCTACGAGCAGTACTTC. It codes for CASQRAYSYEQYF.